A selection of T cell receptor beta chains follows, all from one sample in a study of radiotherapy plus CTLA-4 blockade in lung cancer. Only in-frame clones appear in the TCRdb table, and some are missing; sequencing was by immunoSEQ multiplex PCR. The repertoire holds roughly 120,000 clones, with nearly 80% as singletons. Sample: peripheral blood, taken from a patient treated with radiotherapy plus ipilimumab. Receptors originate from a human donor with non-small cell lung cancer who had a partial response to radiotherapy plus ipilimumab. CDR3s include the opening cysteine and the closing phenylalanine or tryptophan. Fields, in order: CDR3 protein, CDR3 DNA, D gene, clone size, V gene, J gene. D genes are given only for firm matches. Clone size appears in some rows only: once, few, many, or a class for an expanded clone.

CDR3 protein: CASSLEKGNSPLHF
CDR3 DNA: TGCGCCAGCAGCCTCGAAAAGGGGAATTCACCCCTCCACTTT
D gene: NA
clone size: NA
V gene: TRBV5-1
J gene: TRBJ1-6

CDR3 protein: CASSIVSGLAGERQFF
CDR3 DNA: TGTGCCAGTAGTATCGTCTCGGGACTAGCGGGAGAGCGGCAGTTCTTC
D gene: TRBD2
clone size: NA
V gene: TRBV19
J gene: TRBJ2-1

CDR3 protein: CASSLPGPAFGYTF
CDR3 DNA: TGTGCCAGCAGCTTGCCAGGGCCGGCTTTCGGCTACACCTTC
D gene: NA
clone size: NA
V gene: TRBV5-4
J gene: TRBJ1-2

CDR3 protein: CASSEYRGTSLGDEQFF
CDR3 DNA: TGTGCCAGCAGTGAATACCGCGGGACTAGCCTTGGCGATGAGCAGTTCTTC
D gene: TRBD2
clone size: NA
V gene: TRBV2
J gene: TRBJ2-1

CDR3 protein: CASSSVLWPQHF
CDR3 DNA: TGTGCCAGCAGTTCTGTCCTCTGGCCCCAGCATTTT
D gene: NA
clone size: NA
V gene: TRBV6-5
J gene: TRBJ1-5

CDR3 protein: CASNPRATSYEQYF
CDR3 DNA: TGTGCCAGCAACCCTCGAGCCACTTCCTACGAGCAGTACTTC
D gene: NA
clone size: NA
V gene: TRBV6-5
J gene: TRBJ2-7

CDR3 protein: CASSYVGGYGYTF
CDR3 DNA: TGTGCCAGCAGTTATGTGGGGGGCTATGGCTACACCTTC
D gene: NA
clone size: few
V gene: TRBV27
J gene: TRBJ1-2

CDR3 protein: CASSPGTRPTGELFF
CDR3 DNA: TGTGCCAGCAGCCCCGGGACTCGCCCCACCGGGGAGCTGTTTTTT
D gene: NA
clone size: few
V gene: TRBV4-2
J gene: TRBJ2-2

CDR3 protein: CASSGAPGSYNEQFF
CDR3 DNA: TGTGCCAGCAGCGGGGCCCCAGGTAGCTACAATGAGCAGTTCTTC
D gene: NA
clone size: NA
V gene: TRBV9
J gene: TRBJ2-1

CDR3 protein: CASSTRTGGYNQPQHF
CDR3 DNA: TGTGCCAGTAGTACTAGGACAGGGGGGTACAATCAGCCCCAGCATTTT
D gene: TRBD1
clone size: NA
V gene: TRBV19
J gene: TRBJ1-5

CDR3 protein: CASSLPRDRAKGNYGYTF
CDR3 DNA: TGTGCCAGCAGCTTGCCCCGGGACAGGGCGAAAGGAAACTATGGCTACACCTTC
D gene: TRBD1
clone size: NA
V gene: TRBV5-6
J gene: TRBJ1-2

CDR3 protein: CASSPTSDQETQYF
CDR3 DNA: TGTGCCAGCTCCCCCACTAGCGACCAAGAGACCCAGTACTTC
D gene: TRBD2
clone size: NA
V gene: TRBV18
J gene: TRBJ2-5

CDR3 protein: CASSPRTNEKLFF
CDR3 DNA: TGTGCCAGCAGTCCCAGAACAAATGAAAAACTGTTTTTT
D gene: NA
clone size: NA
V gene: TRBV27
J gene: TRBJ1-4

CDR3 protein: CASSQEGGYYSNQPQHF
CDR3 DNA: TGCGCCAGCAGCCAAGAAGGAGGGTATTATAGCAATCAGCCCCAGCATTTT
D gene: NA
clone size: NA
V gene: TRBV4-1
J gene: TRBJ1-5

CDR3 protein: CASSANRGVVPEAFF
CDR3 DNA: TGCGCCAGCAGCGCAAACAGGGGCGTCGTCCCTGAAGCTTTCTTT
D gene: TRBD1
clone size: NA
V gene: TRBV4-1
J gene: TRBJ1-1

CDR3 protein: CAWSDRNTEAFF
CDR3 DNA: TGTGCCTGGAGTGACAGGAACACTGAAGCTTTCTTT
D gene: NA
clone size: NA
V gene: TRBV30
J gene: TRBJ1-1

CDR3 protein: CASSLVGGSGNTIYF
CDR3 DNA: TGCGCCAGCAGCTTGGTGGGGGGTTCTGGAAACACCATATATTTT
D gene: NA
clone size: NA
V gene: TRBV5-1
J gene: TRBJ1-3